This passage covers 11 T cell receptor beta chains from one sample sequenced in a study of blood T cell repertoires in COVID-19. The protocol was immunoSEQ multiplex PCR, while the TCRdb copy is restricted to in-frame clones and leaves out a portion. The sample has over 200,000 clones; approximately 84% are singletons. The sample comprised peripheral blood. These receptors were taken from an elderly woman with COVID-19, enrolled during active disease.

The chain is built from TRBV20-1 and TRBJ2-7, with TRBD2 matching over 12 bases. The CDR3 runs to 14 residues. Germline V lookup: CDR1 DFQATT, CDR2 SNEGSKA (reference sequence). With V trimmed by 3 bases and J by 6 bases, 6 bases remained unmatched. The CDR3 DNA follows: TGCAGTGCTAGTTCTAGCGGGAGGGCTGGCGAGCAGTACTTC. Protein: CSASSSGRAGEQYF.

The chain carries TRBV7-9 and TRBJ1-2, with 7 bases matching TRBD1. Germline V gene data show CDR1 as SEHNR and CDR2 as FQNEAQ (reference sequence). V lost 8 bases, J lost 4 bases, and 19 bases stayed unmatched. The CDR3 is 17 residues long. The CDR3 bases are TGTGCCAGCGTCCAGGGGGACGGGGGAAATCTGGTCTATGGCTACACCTTC. It yields the protein CASVQGDGGNLVYGYTF.

The chain joins TRBV28 to TRBJ2-7; 8 bases agree with TRBD2. CDR1 MDHEN and CDR2 SYDVKM come from the germline V gene. CDR3 length equals 15 residues. With 5 bases clipped from V and 3 bases from J, the junction kept 9 bases outside the gene matches. The DNA for the CDR3 is TGTGCCAGCAGTCCTCTTTTAGCGGGAATCTACGAGCAGTACTTC. Amino acids: CASSPLLAGIYEQYF.

The chain carries TRBV27 and TRBJ1-6; 7 nucleotides line up with TRBD1. Germline V gene data show CDR1 as MNHEY and CDR2 as SMNVEV (reference sequence). The CDR3 is 15 amino acids. Unmatched junction bases numbered 7, after V lost 3 bases and J lost 8 bases. For the CDR3, the DNA is TGTGCCAGCAGTTTCTTAGGGGGCAAGGATTCACCCCTCCACTTT. Its translation is CASSFLGGKDSPLHF.

In DNA, the CDR3 is TGCAGCGTTGTTCTGGGCGGCAGGGGCTACGAGCAGTACTTC. It translates to CSVVLGGRGYEQYF. The chain recombines TRBV29-1 with TRBJ2-7; possible D gene TRBD1, 6 bases. The V end was cut by 4 bases, the J end by 3 bases, with 16 bases between. Germline V gene sequence: CDR1 SQVTM, CDR2 ANQGSEA. This CDR3 has 14 residues.

The chain joins TRBV3-1 (or the pseudogene TRBV3-2) to TRBJ1-1; D call uncertain. V was shortened by 0 bases and J by 5 bases, with 19 bases between the two germline ends. CDR1 is LGHDT, CDR2 YNNKEL, per germline (reference sequence). The CDR3 loop spans 17 amino acids. CDR3 sequence: CASSQETQIGGWTEAFF. CDR3 nucleotide sequence: TGTGCCAGCAGCCAAGAAACTCAGATAGGCGGATGGACTGAAGCTTTCTTT.

The chain combines TRBV28 with TRBJ1-1, with D perhaps TRBD1 (6 bases). Germline-derived CDR1 and CDR2 are MDHEN and SYDVKM. V was pared by 3 bases and J by 9 bases, with 17 bases between. CDR3 length: 14 amino acids. DNA of the CDR3: TGTGCCAGCAGTTTTTCAGGGGCGCAGGGGAAAGCTTTCTTT. Its translation: CASSFSGAQGKAFF.

V usage is TRBV3-1 (or the pseudogene TRBV3-2) and J usage is TRBJ2-5, with D unresolved. This CDR3 region has 15 residues. Germline-derived CDR1 and CDR2 are LGHDT and YNNKEL (reference sequence). The germline V and J ends were trimmed by 2 bases and 3 bases, with 13 bases remaining between them. Written as DNA, the CDR3 is TGTGCCAGCAGCCAACCCCTCGTGAGCAAAGAGACCCAGTACTTC. Its protein is CASSQPLVSKETQYF.

The chain carries TRBV5-1 and TRBJ2-1; D possibly corresponds to TRBD1 (6 bases). With 3 bases removed from V and 1 base from J, the gap between germline ends came to 17 bases. Germline-derived CDR1 and CDR2 are SGHRS and YFSETQ. CDR3 length: 17 amino acids. CDR3 sequence: CASSSDSASFSYNEQFF. CDR3 in DNA: TGCGCCAGCAGCTCGGACAGCGCTTCATTTTCCTACAATGAGCAGTTCTTC.

The chain employs TRBV29-1 and TRBJ2-4, with D perhaps matching TRBD1 (5 bases). The germline V gene has CDR1 SQVTM and CDR2 ANQGSEA. V lost 3 bases to trimming and J lost 1 base, with 13 bases between them. The CDR3 consists of 15 residues. As DNA, the CDR3 is TGCAGCGTTGAGCTCCAGGGTGGCGCCAAAAACATTCAGTACTTC. Translation gives CSVELQGGAKNIQYF.

The chain employs TRBV11-2 and TRBJ2-7; D possibly corresponds to TRBD2 (5 bases). This CDR3 has 15 amino acids. The germline CDR1 and CDR2 sequences are SGHAT and FQNNGV. V was trimmed by 5 bases and J by 9 bases, leaving 23 bases between them. The CDR3 reads CASSADPGPGIGQYF. CDR3 sequence (DNA): TGTGCCAGCAGCGCAGATCCAGGCCCCGGGATAGGGCAGTACTTC.